These T cell receptor beta chains were read from a single sample in a study of blood T cell repertoires in COVID-19. Libraries were prepared by immunoSEQ multiplex PCR; TCRdb keeps only in-frame clonotypes and omits some of them. The table lists around 250,000 clones, about 83% of them singletons. The sample consisted of peripheral blood. The receptors shown here come from a man aged 25-45 years who had recovered from COVID-19. Each CDR3 is given with its conserved first and last residue.

J gene | V gene | CDR3 protein
TRBJ1-5 | TRBV19 | CASSSLWDRVAQPQHF
TRBJ2-1 | TRBV9 | CASSVGPPGLAGANEQFF
TRBJ2-1 | TRBV19 | CASSITGSHNEQFF
TRBJ2-2 | TRBV7-6 | CASSLMDIQTGELFF
TRBJ2-5 | TRBV4-1 | CASSQPPVGRGSGGTQYF
TRBJ2-1 | TRBV3-1/TRBV3-2 | CASSPLQGGSYNEQFF
TRBJ1-5 | TRBV19 | CASTGLGQPQHF
TRBJ2-5 | TRBV27 | CASSRSRRGETQYF
TRBJ2-3 | TRBV4-1 | CASSPGSTSTDTQYF
TRBJ1-2 | TRBV5-1 | CASSLDPTGIGYTF
TRBJ1-5 | TRBV7-9 | CASSLGQYQPQHF
TRBJ2-5 | TRBV15 | CATSTSGGWETQYF
TRBJ2-5 | TRBV6-2/TRBV6-3 | CASSPGGGIETQYF
TRBJ1-1 | TRBV10-3 | CAISAAGENTEAFF
TRBJ2-5 | TRBV7-9 | CASSLVTSRVETQYF
TRBJ2-1 | TRBV5-6 | CASSRMGGGKEDEQFF
TRBJ2-5 | TRBV19 | CASSRGQGGETQYF
TRBJ2-1 | TRBV27 | CASSSRTSGPYNEQFF
TRBJ1-2 | TRBV19 | CASSYRGSGGYTF
TRBJ1-1 | TRBV7-8 | CASSLSPFRDNQDKAFF
TRBJ2-1 | TRBV24-1 | CATSDSGQALSYNEQFF
TRBJ1-5 | TRBV21-1 | CASSNLATGSQPQHF
TRBJ2-2 | TRBV5-1 | CASSRDRVATGELFF
TRBJ2-2 | TRBV7-9 | CASSSAPLGQGGTGELFF
TRBJ2-7 | TRBV5-1 | CASSAGQVASYEQYF
TRBJ1-6 | TRBV6-1 | CASSETGTSPLHF
TRBJ2-2 | TRBV13 | CASKEQGGAPGELFF
TRBJ1-1 | TRBV28 | CASHPDRGFTEAFF
TRBJ2-3 | TRBV5-8 | CASSQGTDSTDTQYF
TRBJ2-1 | TRBV6-5 | CASFPAGTYNEQFF
TRBJ1-2 | TRBV20-1 | CSAQWSYGYTF
TRBJ2-6 | TRBV9 | CASSVAPGQGFSGANVLTF
TRBJ2-1 | TRBV7-3 | CASSISGGAVNEQFF
TRBJ1-3 | TRBV2 | CASSESLFSGNTIYF
TRBJ2-5 | TRBV28 | CASRGLGKETQYF
TRBJ2-1 | TRBV27 | CASKFRGSGRGNEQFF
TRBJ2-2 | TRBV18 | CASSSGQSVGELFF
TRBJ2-3 | TRBV9 | CASSAGTGQGGDTQYF
TRBJ2-7 | TRBV5-1 | CASSLWTDSYEQYF
TRBJ2-1 | TRBV27 | CASRSLGRGTGIEEQFF
TRBJ1-2 | TRBV5-6 | CAWGRGGVHGYTF
TRBJ2-3 | TRBV6-5 | CASMRWTDNTDTQYF
TRBJ2-2 | TRBV24-1 | CATSQAGGGGELFF
TRBJ2-2 | TRBV2 | CASSPQGSDTGELFF
TRBJ1-1 | TRBV6-5 | CASSYESGANTEAFF